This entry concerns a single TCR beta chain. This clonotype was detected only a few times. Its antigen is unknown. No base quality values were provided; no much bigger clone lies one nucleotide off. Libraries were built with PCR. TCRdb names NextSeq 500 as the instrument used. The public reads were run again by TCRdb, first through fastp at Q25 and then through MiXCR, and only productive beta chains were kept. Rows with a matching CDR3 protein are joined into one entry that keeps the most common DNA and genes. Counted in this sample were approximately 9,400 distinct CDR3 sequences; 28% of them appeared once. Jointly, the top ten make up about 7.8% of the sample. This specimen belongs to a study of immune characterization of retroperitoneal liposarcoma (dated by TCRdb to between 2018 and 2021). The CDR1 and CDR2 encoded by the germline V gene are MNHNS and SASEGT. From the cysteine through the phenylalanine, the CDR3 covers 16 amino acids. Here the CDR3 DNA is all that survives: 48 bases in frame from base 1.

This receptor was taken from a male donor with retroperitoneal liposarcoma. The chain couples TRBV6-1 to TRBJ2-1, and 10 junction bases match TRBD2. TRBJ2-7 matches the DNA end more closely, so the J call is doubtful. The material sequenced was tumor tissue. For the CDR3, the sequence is CASSPSSGRAYNEQYF. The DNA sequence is TGTGCCAGCAGCCCATCTAGCGGGAGAGCCTACAATGAGCAGTACTTC.